The sequence of this T cell receptor beta chain was determined in a study of technical replicates of blood from several donors. TCRdb's copy holds only in-frame clones and misses some; the assay was immunoSEQ multiplex PCR. The sample yields about 80,000 clones, approximately 90% seen once. This clonotype was sampled from a human donor in good health. The sequencing sample was made of T cells isolated from PBMCs.

The CDR3 nucleotides read TGTGCCATCAGTGAGCAAGGACAGGGGTCCACCGAGCAGTACTTC. Encoded protein: CAISEQGQGSTEQYF. V gene TRBV10-3 combines with J gene TRBJ2-7; 9 bases are a match to TRBD1. The CDR3 extends over 15 amino acids. V gave up 2 bases and J gave up 6 bases; unmatched junction bases: 8. Germline CDR1 reads ENHRY; CDR2 reads SYGVKD.